Listed here is a single T cell receptor (beta chain). In the authors' methods: Counts of nucleated cells, estimated from reference gene primer amplification, were obtained. The protocol was immunoSEQ multiplex PCR, while the TCRdb copy is restricted to in-frame clones and leaves out a portion. That table is the source of V, J and clone size, and D and trimming were worked out from the DNA. The sample carries some 270,000 clones, more than 85% recorded once. This specimen belongs to a study of blood T cell repertoires in COVID-19. Trimming left V 0 bases short and J 1 base short, with 10 bases between. Germline V CDR1 and CDR2: KGHSH, LQKENI. The CDR3 has 16 residues. Participants came from about two dozen US areas, aged roughly 18 to 95 years. Participants reported their clinical history, and cohort assignment relied on those reports.

The specimen was PBMCs or T cells enriched from blood (not recorded which). The sequence was collected from a man aged 35 to 55 who had been exposed to COVID-19. The chain combines TRBV18 with TRBJ1-3; no reliable D call. CDR3 protein: CASSPPNGISGNTIYF. As DNA, the CDR3 is TGTGCCAGCTCACCACCTAACGGGATTTCTGGAAACACCATATATTTT. The whole variable domain, remainder taken from reference TRBV18 and TRBJ1-3, is NAGVMQNPRHLVRRRGQEARLRCSPMKGHSHVYWYRQLPEEGLKFMVYLQKENIIDESGMPKERFSAEFPKEGPSILRIQQVVRGDSAAYFCASSPPNGISGNTIYFGEGSWLTVV.